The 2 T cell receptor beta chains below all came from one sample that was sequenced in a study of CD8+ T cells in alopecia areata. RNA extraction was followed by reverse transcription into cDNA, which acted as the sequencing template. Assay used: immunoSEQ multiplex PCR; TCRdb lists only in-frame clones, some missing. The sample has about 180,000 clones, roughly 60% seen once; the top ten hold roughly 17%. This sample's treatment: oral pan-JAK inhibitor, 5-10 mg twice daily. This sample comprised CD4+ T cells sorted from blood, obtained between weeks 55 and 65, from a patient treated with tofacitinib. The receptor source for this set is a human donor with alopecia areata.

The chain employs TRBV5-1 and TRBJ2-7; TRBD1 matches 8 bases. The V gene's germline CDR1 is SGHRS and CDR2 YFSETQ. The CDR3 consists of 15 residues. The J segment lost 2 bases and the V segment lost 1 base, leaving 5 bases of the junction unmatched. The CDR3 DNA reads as TGCGCCAGCAGCTTGCCGGAACAGGGGGCCTACGAGCAGTACTTC. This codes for CASSLPEQGAYEQYF.

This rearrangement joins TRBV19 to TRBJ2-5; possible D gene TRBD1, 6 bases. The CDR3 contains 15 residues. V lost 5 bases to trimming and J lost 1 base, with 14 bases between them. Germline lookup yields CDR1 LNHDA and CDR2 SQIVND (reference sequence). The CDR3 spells CASSPRTGPQETQYF. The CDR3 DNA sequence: TGTGCCAGTAGTCCCCGAACAGGGCCCCAAGAGACCCAGTACTTC.